The 25 T cell receptor beta chains in this list originate from one sample, sequenced in a study of cytomegalovirus exposure and HLA in healthy donors. The PCR was carried out with 60 Vbeta primers and 13 Jbeta primers. This table comes from immunoSEQ multiplex PCR, and its TCRdb copy is limited to in-frame clones, with some not included. The repertoire holds some 130,000 clones, with around three quarters as singletons. Sequenced: PBMCs. All receptors come from a man aged 25-45 years in good health and CMV-seronegative.

The chain employs TRBV9 and TRBJ2-1; 10 bases map to TRBD2. The V and J ends lost 4 bases and 15 bases, in that order; junction bases with no gene match: 13. This CDR3 spans 14 amino acids. Per germline, CDR1 SGDLS and CDR2 YYNGEE. As DNA, the CDR3 is TGTGCCAGCAGCTCAGAGCGGGAGGGGGGCATTCGGTTCTTC. Translated, it gives CASSSEREGGIRFF.

Comments on this clone: Compared with germline, one end of the junction differs, possibly owing to a read error. V usage is TRBV7-9 and J usage is TRBJ2-7; TRBD2 agrees at 7 bases. Germline V gene sequence: CDR1 SEHNR, CDR2 FQNEAQ (reference sequence). CDR3 length: 14 residues. CDR3 amino acids: CASSSEGGFYGQYF. The CDR3 DNA sequence: TGTGCCAGCAGCTCTGAGGGAGGGTTCTACGGGCAGTACTTC.

The gene calls are TRBV2 and TRBJ1-1, with 7 bases fitting TRBD1. Germline V gene sequence: CDR1 SNHLY, CDR2 FYNNEI. The CDR3 has 14 amino acids. V dropped 8 bases and J dropped 2; count of bases not matched to a gene: 8. CDR3 DNA sequence: TGTGCCAGCTTACCAACAGGGGTTAACACTGAAGCTTTCTTT. Encoded protein: CASLPTGVNTEAFF. Supplemented by reference TRBV2 and TRBJ1-1, the full variable domain reads EPEVTQTPSHQVTQMGQEVILRCVPISNHLYFYWYRQILGQKVEFLVSFYNNEISEKSEIFDDQFSVERPDGSNFTLKIRSTKLEDSAMYFCASLPTGVNTEAFFGQGTRLTVV.

This rearrangement joins TRBV28 to TRBJ1-5; 11 bases line up with TRBD1. Trimming cost V 5 bases and J 7 bases; bases outside gene matches: 10. Germline V gives CDR1 MDHEN, CDR2 SYDVKM. The CDR3 has 16 amino acids. Here the CDR3 DNA reads TGTGCCAGCAGTCCTCGAAGGACAGGGGGCGGACAGCCCCAGCATTTT. This encodes CASSPRRTGGGQPQHF.

The chain combines TRBV7-9 with TRBJ2-1; TRBD2 is a possible D gene (6 bases). This CDR3 has 12 residues. Germline lookup yields CDR1 SEHNR and CDR2 FQNEAQ (reference sequence). V lost 5 bases and J lost 9, with 11 bases in between. The CDR3 sequence is CASSRLVSEQFF. CDR3 bases: TGTGCCAGCAGCCGACTAGTTAGTGAGCAGTTCTTC.

This clone occurred a few times. The chain links TRBV19 to TRBJ2-2, with 9 bases identical to TRBD1. Unmatched junction bases numbered 7, after V lost 5 bases and J lost 3 bases. The length of the CDR3 is 16 residues. Germline loops: CDR1 LNHDA, CDR2 SQIVND (reference sequence). CDR3 sequence reads: CASSSLDRGYTGELFF. CDR3 nucleotides: TGTGCCAGTAGTTCCCTGGACAGGGGATACACCGGGGAGCTGTTTTTT. Full variable domain (outside the CDR3, taken from reference TRBV19 and TRBJ2-2): DGGITQSPKYLFRKEGQNVTLSCEQNLNHDAMYWYRQDPGQGLRLIYYSQIVNDFQKGDIAEGYSVSREKKESFPLTVTSAQKNPTAFYLCASSSLDRGYTGELFFGEGSRLTVL.

The chain couples TRBV12-5 to TRBJ1-3, with unresolved D. The V and J ends lost 7 bases and 3 bases respectively, with 13 bases between them. The length of the CDR3 is 14 residues. Looked up from germline, CDR1 is LGHNT and CDR2 is FRNRAP. Here the CDR3 reads CASDNPLFGNTIYF. The CDR3 DNA sequence: TGTGCTAGTGATAATCCACTTTTTGGAAACACCATATATTTT.

The chain uses TRBV19 and TRBJ2-5; 10 bases fit TRBD2. V lost 5 bases to trimming and J lost 5 bases; unmatched junction nucleotides: 11. The CDR3 consists of 16 residues. Germline assignment: CDR1 LNHDA and CDR2 SQIVND (reference sequence). CDR3 sequence reads: CASSSGASGSFETQYF. DNA for the CDR3: TGTGCCAGTAGTTCTGGGGCTAGCGGGAGTTTCGAGACCCAGTACTTC.

The chain employs TRBV29-1 and TRBJ2-7; 10 positions match TRBD1. Trimming at V came to 4 bases and at J to 2 bases, leaving 5 bases not matched to a gene. The CDR3 runs 14 residues. CDR1 and CDR2 from the germline V gene are SQVTM and ANQGSEA. The CDR3 nucleotides read TGCAGCGTTGGCGGCGGGACAGGGGCCTACGAGCAGTACTTC. It codes for CSVGGGTGAYEQYF.

The rearrangement joins TRBV7-2 to TRBJ1-5; perhaps TRBD1 as D (6 bases). The germline V and J ends were trimmed by 3 bases and 5 bases, with 17 bases remaining between them. The CDR3 is made up of 16 amino acids. Per the germline V gene, CDR1 is SGHTA and CDR2 is FQGNSA. The CDR3 region has the DNA TGTGCCAGCAGCTTGAACCCTCTAACAGGGTATCAGCCCCAGCATTTT. Protein sequence: CASSLNPLTGYQPQHF.

The rearrangement uses TRBV7-9 and TRBJ2-5; 11 bases align to TRBD1. Unmatched junction bases numbered 14, after V lost 10 bases and J lost 1 base. The germline CDR1 and CDR2 sequences are SEHNR and FQNEAQ (reference sequence). The CDR3 loop spans 17 amino acids. CDR3 sequence (DNA): TGTGCCATCCCCTGGGGGACAGGGGGATCCATCCAAGAGACCCAGTACTTC. This encodes CAIPWGTGGSIQETQYF.

The chain joins TRBV5-4 to TRBJ1-1; perhaps TRBD1 as D (6 bases). V lost 3 bases to trimming and J lost 4 bases, with 13 bases between them. The CDR3 covers 14 residues. The germline V gene has CDR1 SGHNT and CDR2 YYREEE (reference sequence). The CDR3 DNA is TGTGCCAGCAGCTCCTTACAGGGATCCACTGAAGCTTTCTTT. It yields the protein CASSSLQGSTEAFF. Using reference TRBV5-4 and TRBJ1-1 for the parts outside the CDR3, the full variable domain is ETGVTQSPTHLIKTRGQQVTLRCSSQSGHNTVSWYQQALGQGPQFIFQYYREEENGRGNFPPRFSGLQFPNYSSELNVNALELDDSALYLCASSSLQGSTEAFFGQGTRLTVV.

J is TRBJ2-6 and V is TRBV30; D is possibly TRBD1 (5 bases). Trimming removed 0 bases at V and 0 bases at J, with 9 bases between. The CDR3 is made up of 16 amino acids. Germline CDR1 and CDR2: GTSNPN and SVGIG (reference sequence). Here the CDR3 reads CAWSVQTASGANVLTF. The CDR3 nucleotides read TGTGCCTGGAGTGTACAGACAGCCTCTGGGGCCAACGTCCTGACTTTC.

This chain joins TRBV29-1 and TRBJ2-7, with 11 bases identical to TRBD1. V dropped 4 bases and J dropped 2; count of bases not matched to a gene: 7. Germline CDR1 SQVTM, CDR2 ANQGSEA. This CDR3 comprises 15 residues. CDR3 protein: CSVVAGQGGTYEQYF. DNA for the CDR3: TGCAGCGTTGTGGCGGGACAGGGGGGAACCTACGAGCAGTACTTC.

V usage is TRBV4-1 and J usage is TRBJ2-1; 9 positions match TRBD2. Germline CDR1 and CDR2: MGHRA and YSYEKL. The ends lost 4 bases at V and 2 bases at J; junction bases unmatched: 18. The CDR3 sequence is 20 residues long. The chain's CDR3 is CASSLLTLAGSAAPYNEQFF. CDR3 DNA: TGCGCCAGCAGCCTCCTGACCCTAGCGGGGAGCGCAGCCCCCTACAATGAGCAGTTCTTC.

V and J are TRBV4-3 and TRBJ2-1; 7 nucleotides agree with TRBD1. Germline V gives CDR1 LGHNA, CDR2 YSLEER. CDR3 length: 18 amino acids. Germline trimming cut 0 bases from V and 7 bases from J; bases unmatched to any gene: 15. The CDR3 here is CASSQDAPDRVILNEQFF. DNA for the CDR3: TGCGCCAGCAGCCAAGATGCCCCTGACAGGGTTATTTTAAATGAGCAGTTCTTC.

The rearrangement links TRBV6-5 to TRBJ1-2; no clear D gene. Trimming took off 4 bases at V and 7 bases at J, with 13 bases between the two ends. Germline CDR1 and CDR2: MNHEY and SVGAGI. This CDR3 region has 13 residues. The chain's CDR3 is CASSSSRGRGYTF. In DNA, the CDR3 is TGTGCCAGCAGTTCATCCCGAGGGCGTGGCTACACCTTC.

This rearrangement joins TRBV5-8 to TRBJ2-5, with D hard to call. Germline loops: CDR1 SGHTS, CDR2 YDEGEE. Trimming removed 0 bases at V and 2 bases at J, with 5 bases between. The CDR3 sequence is 13 residues long. In nucleotides, the CDR3 is TGTGCCAGCAGCTTGGACTATCAAGAGACCCAGTACTTC. Protein sequence: CASSLDYQETQYF.

This clone was counted only a few times. This chain uses TRBV7-8 with TRBJ2-1; 8 nucleotides agree with TRBD2. J was trimmed by 8 bases and V by 4 bases; bases with no gene match: 13. Per germline, CDR1 SGHVS and CDR2 FQNEAQ. The CDR3 contains 16 residues. CDR3 nucleotide sequence: TGTGCCAGCAGCTCTAGACAAGCGGGAGACAATGATGAGCAGTTCTTC. Encoded protein: CASSSRQAGDNDEQFF.

The chain is built from TRBV7-2 and TRBJ2-1, with 7 bases fitting TRBD2. The germline CDR1 and CDR2 sequences are SGHTA and FQGNSA. CDR3 length equals 14 residues. Trimming took 6 bases from V and 0 from J; bases not matched to a gene: 2. CDR3 loop: CASRAGSSYNEQFF. The CDR3 bases are TGTGCCAGCAGAGCGGGGAGCTCCTACAATGAGCAGTTCTTC.

This rearrangement joins TRBV10-2 to TRBJ1-5; D might be TRBD1 (5 bases). V was shortened by 4 bases and J by 2 bases, with 12 bases between the two germline ends. CDR3 length equals 15 residues. The germline V gene encodes CDR1 WSHSY and CDR2 SAAADI. CDR3 loop: CASSGGGGRNQPQHF. CDR3 nucleotide sequence: TGCGCCAGCAGTGGGGGCGGAGGGCGCAATCAGCCCCAGCATTTT.

The chain couples TRBV30 to TRBJ2-1, with 9 bases aligning to TRBD1. In germline, CDR1 is GTSNPN, CDR2 SVGIG (reference sequence). The trim removed 2 bases at V and 15 bases at J, leaving 8 bases unmatched. The CDR3 is made up of 12 amino acids. The CDR3 here is CAWSNPGTGRFF. The CDR3 region has the DNA TGTGCCTGGAGTAATCCCGGGACAGGGCGGTTCTTC.

This clone was counted between two and nine times. This sequence joins TRBV13 and TRBJ1-2; D might be TRBD1 (6 bases). Trimming left V 3 bases short and J 8 bases short, with 22 bases between. Germline lookup yields CDR1 PRHDT and CDR2 FYEKMQ (reference sequence). This CDR3 has 16 residues. CDR3 sequence: CASSFRGRRKGEGYTF. The CDR3 DNA sequence: TGTGCCAGCAGCTTCAGGGGTCGGCGAAAGGGGGAGGGCTACACCTTC.

The chain carries TRBV2 and TRBJ2-1, with 8 bases aligning to TRBD2. Losses at the gene ends were 4 bases for V and 6 bases for J; bases not matched to a gene: 2. This CDR3 has 13 residues. CDR1 and CDR2 (germline): SNHLY, FYNNEI. The CDR3 DNA reads as TGTGCCAGCAGTGTGCTAGCGGGCAATGAGCAGTTCTTC. It is translated as CASSVLAGNEQFF.

The chain employs TRBV7-9 and TRBJ2-7; 8 bases agree with TRBD2. The trim removed 8 bases at V and 2 bases at J, leaving 5 bases unmatched. This CDR3 has 13 amino acids. CDR1 SEHNR and CDR2 FQNEAQ come from the germline V gene (reference sequence). The DNA for the CDR3 is TGTGCCAGCTCGGGAGGGGCCGCCTACGAGCAGTACTTC. Protein: CASSGGAAYEQYF.